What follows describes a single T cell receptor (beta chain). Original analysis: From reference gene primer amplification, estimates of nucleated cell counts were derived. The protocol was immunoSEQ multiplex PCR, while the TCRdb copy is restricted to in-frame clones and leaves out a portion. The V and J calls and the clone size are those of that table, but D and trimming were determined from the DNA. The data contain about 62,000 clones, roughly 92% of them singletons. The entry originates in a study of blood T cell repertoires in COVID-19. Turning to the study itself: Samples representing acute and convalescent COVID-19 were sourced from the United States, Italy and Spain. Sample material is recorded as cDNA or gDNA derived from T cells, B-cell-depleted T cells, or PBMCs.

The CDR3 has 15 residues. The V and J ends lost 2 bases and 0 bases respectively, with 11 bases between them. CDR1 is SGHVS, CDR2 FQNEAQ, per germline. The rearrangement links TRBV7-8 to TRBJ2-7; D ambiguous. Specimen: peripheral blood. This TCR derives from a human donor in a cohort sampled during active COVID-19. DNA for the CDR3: TGTGCCAGCAGCTTACAGGCTGCTCCCTCCTACGAGCAGTACTTC. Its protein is CASSLQAAPSYEQYF.